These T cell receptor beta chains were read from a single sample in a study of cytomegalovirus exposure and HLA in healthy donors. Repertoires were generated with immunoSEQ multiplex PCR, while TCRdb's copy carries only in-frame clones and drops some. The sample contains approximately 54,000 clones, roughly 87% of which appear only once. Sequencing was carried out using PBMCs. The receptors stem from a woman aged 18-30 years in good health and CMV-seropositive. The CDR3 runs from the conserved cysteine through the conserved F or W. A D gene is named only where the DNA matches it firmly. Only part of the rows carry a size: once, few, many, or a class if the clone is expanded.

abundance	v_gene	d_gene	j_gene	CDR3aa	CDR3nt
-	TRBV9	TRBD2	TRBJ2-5	CASSGSGGDQETQYF	TGTGCCAGCAGCGGTAGCGGGGGGGACCAAGAGACCCAGTACTTC
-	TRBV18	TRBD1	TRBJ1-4	CASSPTGDKLFF	TGTGCCAGCTCGCCTACAGGGGATAAACTGTTTTTT
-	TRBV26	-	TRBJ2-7	CASSSWTRTEQYF	TGTGCCAGCAGTTCTTGGACTAGAACCGAGCAGTACTTC
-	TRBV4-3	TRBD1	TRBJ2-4	CASSPTRAGTGLNIQYF	TGCGCCAGCAGCCCAACCCGGGCAGGGACAGGGCTAAACATTCAGTACTTC
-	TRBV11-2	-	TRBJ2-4	CASRPGNSAKNIQYF	TGTGCCAGCAGGCCCGGGAACTCCGCCAAAAACATTCAGTACTTC
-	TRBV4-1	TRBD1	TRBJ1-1	CASSQDLGTATEAFF	TGCGCCAGCAGCCAAGACCTCGGGACAGCCACTGAAGCTTTCTTT
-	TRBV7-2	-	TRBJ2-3	CASSIQEGRTDTQYF	TGTGCCAGCAGCATACAGGAGGGGCGCACAGATACGCAGTATTTT
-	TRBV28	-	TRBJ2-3	CASISSNTDTQYF	TGTGCCAGCATAAGCTCGAACACAGATACGCAGTATTTT
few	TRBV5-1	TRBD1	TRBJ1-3	CASSFRQGGRNTIYF	TGCGCCAGCAGCTTTAGACAGGGTGGAAGAAACACCATATATTTT
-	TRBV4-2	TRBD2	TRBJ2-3	CASSQELAGGSDTQYF	TGTGCCAGCAGCCAAGAACTAGCGGGGGGATCAGATACGCAGTATTTT
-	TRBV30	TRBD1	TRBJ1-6	CAWSGAGGYNSPLHF	TGTGCCTGGAGTGGAGCAGGGGGCTATAATTCACCCCTCCACTTT
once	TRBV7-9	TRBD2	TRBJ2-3	CASSPAGGLNTDTQYF	TGTGCCAGCAGCCCAGCGGGGGGCCTCAACACAGATACGCAGTATTTT
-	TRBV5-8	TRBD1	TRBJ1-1	CASSLGRGRIIEAFF	TGTGCCAGCAGCTTGGGGAGGGGGCGCATTATTGAAGCTTTCTTT
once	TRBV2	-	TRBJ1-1	CASSGGEGGRNTEAFF	TGTGCCAGCAGTGGCGGGGAGGGGGGACGGAACACTGAAGCTTTCTTT
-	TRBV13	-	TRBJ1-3	CASREQGVGNTIYF	TGTGCCAGCAGAGAACAGGGAGTTGGAAACACCATATATTTT
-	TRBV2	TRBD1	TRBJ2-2	CASWVRQGKTGELFF	TGTGCCAGCTGGGTACGACAGGGAAAAACCGGGGAGCTGTTTTTT
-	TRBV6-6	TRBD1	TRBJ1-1	CASSYPQGVRTEAFF	TGTGCCAGCAGTTACCCACAGGGGGTAAGGACTGAAGCTTTCTTT
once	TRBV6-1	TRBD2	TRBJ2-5	CASSEAGGVQETQYF	TGTGCCAGCAGTGAAGCGGGAGGGGTCCAAGAGACCCAGTACTTC
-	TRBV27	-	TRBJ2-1	CASSLSGSSYYNEQFF	TGTGCCAGCAGTTTATCGGGCAGTTCCTACTACAATGAGCAGTTCTTC
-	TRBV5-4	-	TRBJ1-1	CASSLGGRGTEAFF	TGTGCCAGCAGCTTGGGGGGCCGAGGCACTGAAGCTTTCTTT
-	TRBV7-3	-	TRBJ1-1	CASSLTLGSATEAFF	TGTGCCAGCAGCTTAACTCTCGGGTCGGCCACTGAAGCTTTCTTT
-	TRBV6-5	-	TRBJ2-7	CASYGVGGQYF	TGTGCCAGCTACGGAGTCGGGGGGCAGTACTTC
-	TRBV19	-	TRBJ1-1	CASSNPDRNTEAFF	TGTGCCAGTAGTAACCCGGACAGGAACACTGAAGCTTTCTTT
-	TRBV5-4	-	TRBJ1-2	CASSAPGANYGYTF	TGTGCCAGCAGCGCCCCGGGAGCTAACTATGGCTACACCTTC
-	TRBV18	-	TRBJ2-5	CASSVGFDSYQETQYF	TGTGCCAGCTCAGTCGGATTTGACAGCTACCAAGAGACCCAGTACTTC
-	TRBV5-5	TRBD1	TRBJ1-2	CASSFGVGQGGYGYTF	TGTGCCAGCAGCTTTGGCGTCGGACAGGGCGGCTATGGCTACACCTTC
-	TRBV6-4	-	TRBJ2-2	CASSERLTGELFF	TGTGCCAGCAGTGAAAGACTAACCGGGGAGCTGTTTTTT
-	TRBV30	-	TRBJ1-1	CAWSRATFLFF	TGTGCCTGGAGTCGTGCCACATTCCTTTTCTTT
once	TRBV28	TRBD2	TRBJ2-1	CASSLGLAGYSYNEQFF	TGTGCCAGCAGCCTAGGCCTAGCGGGGTACTCCTACAATGAGCAGTTCTTC
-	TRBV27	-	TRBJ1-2	CASSFRADSRGYTF	TGTGCCAGCAGTTTTCGGGCCGACAGCCGTGGCTACACCTTC
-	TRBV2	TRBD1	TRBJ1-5	CASRGQTNQPQHF	TGTGCCAGCAGGGGACAGACCAATCAGCCCCAGCATTTT
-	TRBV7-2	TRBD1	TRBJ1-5	CASSFSTGDGQPQHF	TGTGCCAGCAGCTTCTCGACAGGGGATGGTCAGCCCCAGCATTTT
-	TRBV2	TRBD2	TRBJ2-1	CASKTSGGRYNEQFF	TGTGCCAGCAAAACTAGCGGGGGGAGGTACAATGAGCAGTTCTTC
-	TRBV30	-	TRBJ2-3	CACVTQGMRDTQYF	TGTGCCTGTGTTACTCAGGGGATGAGGGATACGCAGTATTTT
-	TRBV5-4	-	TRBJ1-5	CASSGDPEGSQHF	TGTGCCAGCAGCGGAGACCCGGAGGGATCCCAGCATTTT
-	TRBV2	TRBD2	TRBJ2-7	CASGSGGGEQYF	TGTGCCAGCGGGTCGGGGGGTGGCGAGCAGTACTTC
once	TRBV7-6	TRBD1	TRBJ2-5	CASSSRGTGEETQYF	TGTGCCAGCAGCTCAAGAGGGACAGGGGAAGAGACCCAGTACTTC
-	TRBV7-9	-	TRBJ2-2	CASTLGGTVTGELFF	TGTGCCAGCACCTTAGGGGGGACAGTCACCGGGGAGCTGTTTTTT
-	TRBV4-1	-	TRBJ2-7	CASSQDRFSYEQYF	TGCGCCAGCAGCCAAGATCGGTTCTCCTACGAGCAGTACTTC
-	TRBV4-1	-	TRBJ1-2	CASSQAGGSYGYTF	TGCGCCAGCAGCCAAGCCGGGGGGAGCTATGGCTACACCTTC
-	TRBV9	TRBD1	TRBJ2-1	CASSVGQGINEQFF	TGTGCCAGCAGCGTGGGACAGGGGATCAATGAGCAGTTCTTC
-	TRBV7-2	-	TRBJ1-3	CASSLANTEPGNTIYF	TGTGCCAGCAGCTTAGCTAACACAGAACCTGGAAACACCATATATTTT
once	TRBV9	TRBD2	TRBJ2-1	CASSVSGGGSYNEQFF	TGTGCCAGCAGCGTATCTGGCGGGGGCTCCTACAATGAGCAGTTCTTC
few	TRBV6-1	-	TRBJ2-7	CASSRSREEQYF	TGTGCCAGCAGCCGCTCCCGGGAAGAGCAGTACTTC
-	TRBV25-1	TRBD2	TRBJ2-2	CASSESGGGPITGELFF	TGTGCCAGCAGTGAATCGGGAGGGGGGCCCATCACCGGGGAGCTGTTTTTT
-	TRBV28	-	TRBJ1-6	CASSFSQSNSPLHF	TGTGCCAGCAGTTTTTCACAGTCAAATTCACCCCTCCACTTT
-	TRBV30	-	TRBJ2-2	CAWRRGRGVGELFF	TGTGCCTGGAGAAGGGGCAGGGGCGTCGGGGAGCTGTTTTTT